The next 10 T cell receptor beta chains were all read from a single sample in a study of cytomegalovirus exposure and HLA in healthy donors. 13 Jbeta primers and 60 Vbeta primers were used for the PCR. The repertoire was sequenced with immunoSEQ multiplex PCR; TCRdb's copy has only in-frame clones and lacks some. The sample yields some 160,000 clones, 80% to 85% seen once. The sample consisted of PBMCs. Source of these receptors: a boy aged 2 to 9 in good health and CMV-seronegative.

The gene calls are TRBV7-9 and TRBJ2-3; D possibly corresponds to TRBD2 (6 bases). There are 14 residues in the CDR3. Trimming took off 10 bases at V and 2 bases at J, with 16 bases between the two ends. Looked up from germline, CDR1 is SEHNR and CDR2 is FQNEAQ (reference sequence). The CDR3 reads CAIPGGAYTDTQYF. CDR3 nucleotide sequence: TGTGCCATCCCGGGCGGGGCTTACACAGATACGCAGTATTTT. The entire variable domain, with the rest obtained from reference TRBV7-9 and TRBJ2-3, is as follows: DTGVSQNPRHKITKRGQNVTFRCDPISEHNRLYWYRQTLGQGPEFLTYFQNEAQLEKSRLLSDRFSAERPKGSFSTLEIQRTEQGDSAMYLCAIPGGAYTDTQYFGPGTRLTVL.

CDR3 DNA: TGTGCCAGCAGTTTTGGAGGACCTAGCGGATCCTACGAGCAGTACTTC. Its protein is CASSFGGPSGSYEQYF. This sequence joins TRBV27 and TRBJ2-7, with TRBD2 identical over 7 bases. The germline CDR1 and CDR2 sequences are MNHEY and SMNVEV (reference sequence). This CDR3 has 16 residues. The V segment lost 3 bases and the J segment 1 base; nucleotides outside the gene matches: 9.

The CDR3 reads CAITLSGGAREQYF. CDR3 DNA sequence: TGTGCCATCACCCTAAGCGGGGGAGCGCGCGAGCAGTACTTC. This chain joins TRBV10-3 and TRBJ2-7, with 8 nucleotides matching TRBD2. The germline V gene encodes CDR1 ENHRY and CDR2 SYGVKD. This CDR3 has 14 amino acids. The trim removed 7 bases at V and 6 bases at J, leaving 11 bases unmatched.

The chain employs TRBV4-1 and TRBJ1-2; 8 bases line up with TRBD1. The CDR3 runs to 15 residues. The V gene end was trimmed by 2 bases and the J gene end by 9 bases; junction bases not matched to a gene: 11. Germline values: CDR1 MGHRA, CDR2 YSYEKL. CDR3 bases: TGCGCCAGCAGCCAACCCCGACAGGGGTCGTTCCGCTACACCTTC. This gives the protein CASSQPRQGSFRYTF.

The rearrangement links TRBV5-5 to TRBJ2-3; D possibly corresponds to TRBD1 (7 bases). The CDR3 spans 17 residues. V shed 3 bases and J shed 4 bases, with 21 bases lying between them. CDR1 is SGHKS, CDR2 YYEKEE, per germline (reference sequence). The CDR3 coding sequence is TGTGCCAGCAGCTCACCCGGGCCAGGGGGGAGCGCAGATACGCAGTATTTT. Amino acids: CASSSPGPGGSADTQYF.

The chain employs TRBV20-1 and TRBJ2-1, with 8 bases identical to TRBD1. Germline V gene lookup returns CDR1 DFQATT and CDR2 SNEGSKA (reference sequence). The V segment lost 6 bases and the J segment 8 bases; nucleotides outside the gene matches: 3. The CDR3 totals 11 residues. CDR3 sequence (DNA): TGCAGTGCACACAGGGGGGATGAGCAGTTCTTC. Its protein is CSAHRGDEQFF.

The V gene is TRBV5-6, the J gene TRBJ1-2, with a weak D call TRBD1 (5 bases). The CDR3 totals 15 residues. V dropped 1 base and J dropped 4 bases, with 14 bases sitting between them. Germline lookup yields CDR1 SGHDT and CDR2 YYEEEE. CDR3 sequence (DNA): TGTGCCAGCAGCTTGAAAGCTGGCAGGGTCTATGGCTACACCTTC. Its translation: CASSLKAGRVYGYTF.

The gene calls are TRBV29-1 and TRBJ1-2; tentatively, D is TRBD1 (5 bases). CDR1 and CDR2 (germline): SQVTM, ANQGSEA. V was shortened by 2 bases and J by 4 bases, with 17 bases between the two germline ends. The CDR3 spans 15 residues. The CDR3 spells CSVEHRVGGSYGYTF. The CDR3 coding sequence is TGCAGCGTTGAACATCGGGTGGGGGGAAGCTATGGCTACACCTTC. The full variable domain, its missing parts supplied by reference TRBV29-1 and TRBJ1-2, is SAVISQKPSRDICQRGTSLTIQCQVDSQVTMMFWYRQQPGQSLTLIATANQGSEATYESGFVIDKFPISRPNLTFSTLTVSNMSPEDSSIYLCSVEHRVGGSYGYTFGSGTRLTVV.

The chain employs TRBV29-1 and TRBJ2-1; 14 bases are shared with TRBD2. Trimming cost V 6 bases and J 6 bases; bases outside gene matches: 10. Germline values: CDR1 SQVTM, CDR2 ANQGSEA. The CDR3 has 16 amino acids. The CDR3: CSVRSGLAGGVNEQFF. For the CDR3, the DNA is TGCAGCGTGAGATCCGGACTAGCGGGGGGCGTCAATGAGCAGTTCTTC.

The V gene is TRBV7-2, the J gene TRBJ1-1; 9 nucleotides line up with TRBD1. Germline CDR1 SGHTA, CDR2 FQGNSA. The CDR3 covers 17 residues. Unmatched junction bases numbered 15, after V lost 4 bases and J lost 6 bases. The CDR3 coding sequence is TGTGCCAGCAGCTCACGGGACAGGGCCAATTGGAGCGCTGAAGCTTTCTTT. It specifies CASSSRDRANWSAEAFF.